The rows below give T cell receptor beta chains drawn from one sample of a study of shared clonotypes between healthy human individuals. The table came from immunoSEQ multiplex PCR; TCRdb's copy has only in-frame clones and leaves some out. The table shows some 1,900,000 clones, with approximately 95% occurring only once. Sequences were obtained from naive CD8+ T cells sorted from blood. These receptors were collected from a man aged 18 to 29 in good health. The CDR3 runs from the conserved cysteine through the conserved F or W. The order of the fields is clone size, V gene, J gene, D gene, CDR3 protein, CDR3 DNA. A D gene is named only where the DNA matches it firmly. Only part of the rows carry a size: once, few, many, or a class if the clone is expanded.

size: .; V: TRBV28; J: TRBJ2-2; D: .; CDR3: CASSFSGTGELFF; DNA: TGTGCCAGCAGTTTTTCTGGCACCGGGGAGCTGTTTTTT
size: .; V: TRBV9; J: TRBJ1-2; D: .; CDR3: CASSSPRDGYTF; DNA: TGTGCCAGCAGCTCACCTAGGGATGGCTACACCTTC
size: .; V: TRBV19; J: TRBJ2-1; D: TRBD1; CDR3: CASRVGQGASEQFF; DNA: TGTGCCAGTAGGGTCGGACAGGGGGCATCTGAGCAGTTCTTC
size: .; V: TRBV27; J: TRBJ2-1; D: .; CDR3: CASSFGGTQHLEQFF; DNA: TGTGCCAGCAGCTTCGGCGGGACCCAGCATCTGGAGCAGTTCTTC
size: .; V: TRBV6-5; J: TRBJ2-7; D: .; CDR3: CASSYTGEQYF; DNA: TGTGCCAGCAGTTACACGGGTGAGCAGTACTTC
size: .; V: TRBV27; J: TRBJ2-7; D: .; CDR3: CASSPSAGAFSYEQYF; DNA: TGTGCCAGCAGTCCCTCAGCGGGTGCCTTTTCCTACGAGCAGTACTTC
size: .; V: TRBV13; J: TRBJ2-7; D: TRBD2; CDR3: CASSAGLASPLSYEQYF; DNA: TGTGCCAGCTCTGCGGGACTAGCGTCACCACTATCCTACGAGCAGTACTTC
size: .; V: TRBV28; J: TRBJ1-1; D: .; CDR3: CASSFDNTEAFF; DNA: TGTGCCAGCAGTTTTGACAACACTGAAGCTTTCTTT
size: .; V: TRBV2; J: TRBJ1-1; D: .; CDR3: CASSWDKGFTNTEAFF; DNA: TGTGCCAGCAGTTGGGACAAGGGCTTTACGAACACTGAAGCTTTCTTT
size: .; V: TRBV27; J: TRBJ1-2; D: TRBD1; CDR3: CASMPGQGANYGYTF; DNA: TGTGCCAGCATGCCCGGACAGGGGGCTAACTATGGCTACACCTTC
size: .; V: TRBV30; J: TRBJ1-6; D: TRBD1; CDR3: CAWSRTGLGSPLHF; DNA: TGTGCCTGGAGTCGGACAGGGTTGGGTTCACCCCTCCACTTT
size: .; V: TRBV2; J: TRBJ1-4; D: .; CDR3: CASADWFQTEEVGSNEKLFF; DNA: TGTGCCAGCGCCGATTGGTTCCAAACGGAAGAAGTTGGGTCCAATGAAAAACTGTTTTTT
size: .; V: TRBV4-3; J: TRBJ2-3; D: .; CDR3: CASSQGRGRSLTDTQYF; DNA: TGCGCCAGCAGCCAAGGTCGCGGGCGCTCACTCACAGATACGCAGTATTTT
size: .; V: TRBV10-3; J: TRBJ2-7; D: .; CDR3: CAISEISRGSYEQYF; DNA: TGTGCCATCAGTGAGATCTCCCGAGGGTCCTACGAGCAGTACTTC
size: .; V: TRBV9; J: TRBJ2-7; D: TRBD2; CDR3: CASSVGGLADSYEQYF; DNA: TGTGCCAGCAGCGTAGGGGGTCTAGCGGACTCCTACGAGCAGTACTTC
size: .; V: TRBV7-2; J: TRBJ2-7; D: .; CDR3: CASSFDGGAYEQYF; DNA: TGTGCCAGCAGCTTTGACGGAGGGGCCTACGAGCAGTACTTC
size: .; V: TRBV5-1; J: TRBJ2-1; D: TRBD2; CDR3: CASSLYGGEQFF; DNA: TGCGCCAGCAGCTTATACGGGGGGGAGCAGTTCTTC
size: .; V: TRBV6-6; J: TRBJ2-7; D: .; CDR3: CASSYSSGEQYF; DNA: TGTGCCAGCAGTTACTCGAGTGGTGAGCAGTACTTC
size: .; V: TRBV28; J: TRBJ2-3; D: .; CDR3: CASSTSGDTQYF; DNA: TGTGCCAGCAGTACCTCGGGAGATACGCAGTATTTT
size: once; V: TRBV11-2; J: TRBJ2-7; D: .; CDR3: CASSLERRGLDEQYF; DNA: TGTGCCAGCAGCTTAGAGAGGCGGGGTCTAGACGAGCAGTACTTC
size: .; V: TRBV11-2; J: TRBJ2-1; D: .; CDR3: CASSPRWETYNEQFF; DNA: TGTGCCAGCAGCCCCCGCTGGGAAACCTACAATGAGCAGTTCTTC
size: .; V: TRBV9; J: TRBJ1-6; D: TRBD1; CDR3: CASSVTGTGYSPLHF; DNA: TGTGCCAGCAGCGTAACTGGGACAGGGTATTCACCCCTCCACTTT
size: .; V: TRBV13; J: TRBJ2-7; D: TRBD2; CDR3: CASSQHRTRAYEQYF; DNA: TGTGCCAGCAGCCAACATCGGACTAGGGCTTACGAGCAGTACTTC
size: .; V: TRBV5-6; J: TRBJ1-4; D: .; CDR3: CASSLRRGEKLFF; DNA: TGTGCCAGCAGCTTGCGGAGGGGGGAAAAACTGTTTTTT
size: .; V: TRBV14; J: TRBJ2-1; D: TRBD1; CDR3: CASSDREITYNEQFF; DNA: TGTGCCAGCAGCGACAGGGAGATTACCTACAATGAGCAGTTCTTC
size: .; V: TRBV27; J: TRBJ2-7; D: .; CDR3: CASGEGDILDYEQYF; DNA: TGTGCCAGCGGGGAGGGGGACATACTCGACTACGAGCAGTACTTC
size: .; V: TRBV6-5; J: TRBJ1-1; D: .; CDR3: CASTFTRGGTEAFF; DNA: TGTGCCAGCACCTTTACCAGGGGAGGGACTGAAGCTTTCTTT
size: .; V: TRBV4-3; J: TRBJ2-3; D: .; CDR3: CASSRLEGTDTQYF; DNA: TGCGCCAGCAGCCGGCTCGAAGGCACAGATACGCAGTATTTT
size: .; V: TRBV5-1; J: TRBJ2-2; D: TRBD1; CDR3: CASSFPGQGNHGTGELFF; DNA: TGCGCCAGCAGCTTTCCGGGACAGGGGAACCATGGCACCGGGGAGCTGTTTTTT
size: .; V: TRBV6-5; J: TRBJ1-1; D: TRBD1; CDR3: CASSLRGQNTEAFF; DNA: TGTGCCAGCAGTTTGAGGGGGCAAAACACTGAAGCTTTCTTT
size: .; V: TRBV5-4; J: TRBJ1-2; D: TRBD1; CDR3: CASSLWTGSDGYTF; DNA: TGTGCCAGCAGCTTATGGACAGGGTCGGATGGCTACACCTTC
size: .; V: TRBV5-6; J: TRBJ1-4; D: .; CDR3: CASSVGLGNEKLFF; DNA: TGTGCCAGCAGCGTGGGACTGGGAAATGAAAAACTGTTTTTT
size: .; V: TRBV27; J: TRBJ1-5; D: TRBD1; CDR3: CASSIQGVGQPQHF; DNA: TGTGCCAGCAGTATACAGGGGGTAGGTCAGCCCCAGCATTTT
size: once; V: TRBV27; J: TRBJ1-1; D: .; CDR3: CASSPQVMNTEAFF; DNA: TGTGCCAGCAGTCCACAGGTCATGAACACTGAAGCTTTCTTT
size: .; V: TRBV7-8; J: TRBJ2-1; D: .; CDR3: CASSPGGDGAYNEQFF; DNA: TGTGCCAGCAGCCCTGGTGGTGATGGGGCCTACAATGAGCAGTTCTTC
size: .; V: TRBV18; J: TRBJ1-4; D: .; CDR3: CASSPGPNEKLFF; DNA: TGTGCCAGCTCACCAGGGCCTAATGAAAAACTGTTTTTT
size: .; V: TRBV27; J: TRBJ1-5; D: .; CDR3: CASSLGTDTTQHF; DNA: TGTGCCAGCAGTTTGGGAACGGACACGACCCAGCATTTT
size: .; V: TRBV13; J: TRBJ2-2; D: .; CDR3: CASSLESSRSGELFF; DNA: TGTGCCAGCAGCTTAGAGTCATCAAGGTCCGGGGAGCTGTTTTTT
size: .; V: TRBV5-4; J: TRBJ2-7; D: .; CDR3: CASSLEDHYEQYF; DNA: TGTGCCAGCAGCTTGGAGGACCACTACGAGCAGTACTTC
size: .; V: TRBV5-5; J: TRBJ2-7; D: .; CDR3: CASSALRVTYEQYF; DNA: TGTGCCAGCAGCGCGCTTAGGGTGACCTACGAGCAGTACTTC
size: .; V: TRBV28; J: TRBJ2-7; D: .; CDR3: CASSLGTVTYEQYF; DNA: TGTGCCAGCAGTCTCGGGACCGTTACCTACGAGCAGTACTTC
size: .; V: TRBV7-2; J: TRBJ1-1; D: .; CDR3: CASSSLTGTEAFF; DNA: TGTGCCAGCAGCTCACTCACGGGGACTGAAGCTTTCTTT
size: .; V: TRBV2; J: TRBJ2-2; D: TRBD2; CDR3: CASSGTSVSGELFF; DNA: TGTGCCAGCAGTGGGACTAGCGTTTCCGGGGAGCTGTTTTTT
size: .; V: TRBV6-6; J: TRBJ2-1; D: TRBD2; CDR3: CASSLGLAGGKEQFF; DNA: TGTGCCAGCAGCCTGGGACTAGCGGGGGGAAAGGAGCAGTTCTTC
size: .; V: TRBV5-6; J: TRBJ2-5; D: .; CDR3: CASSLNRARGETQYF; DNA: TGTGCCAGCAGCTTGAACAGGGCCCGTGGAGAGACCCAGTACTTC
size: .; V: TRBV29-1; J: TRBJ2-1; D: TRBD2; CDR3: CSGETSATGDEQFF; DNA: TGCAGCGGCGAAACTAGCGCGACGGGGGATGAGCAGTTCTTC
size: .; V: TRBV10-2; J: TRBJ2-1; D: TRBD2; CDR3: CASTLAGGTNEQFF; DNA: TGCGCCAGCACCCTAGCGGGAGGGACGAATGAGCAGTTCTTC
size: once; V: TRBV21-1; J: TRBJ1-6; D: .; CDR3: CASLHSPLHF; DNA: TGTGCCAGCCTACATTCACCCCTCCACTTT
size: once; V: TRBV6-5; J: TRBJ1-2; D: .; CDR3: CASSYTGAPNGYTF; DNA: TGTGCCAGCAGTTACACGGGGGCGCCCAATGGCTACACCTTC
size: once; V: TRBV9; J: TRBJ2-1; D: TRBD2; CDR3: CASSVNPGLAGLDVNEQFF; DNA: TGTGCCAGCAGCGTGAATCCGGGACTAGCGGGATTAGATGTTAATGAGCAGTTCTTC
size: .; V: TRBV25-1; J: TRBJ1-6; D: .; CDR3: CASRGGSANSPLHF; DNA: TGTGCCAGCAGGGGGGGGTCAGCAAATTCACCCCTCCACTTT
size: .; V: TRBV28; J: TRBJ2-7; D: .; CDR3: CASSFRRGGEQYF; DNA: TGTGCCAGCAGTTTCCGCAGGGGAGGGGAGCAGTACTTC
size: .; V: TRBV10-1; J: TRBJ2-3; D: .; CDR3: CASSPAQDTQYF; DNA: TGCGCCAGCAGTCCGGCTCAAGATACGCAGTATTTT
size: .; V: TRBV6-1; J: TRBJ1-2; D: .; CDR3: CASSARENYGYTF; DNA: TGTGCCAGCAGTGCAAGAGAGAACTATGGCTACACCTTC
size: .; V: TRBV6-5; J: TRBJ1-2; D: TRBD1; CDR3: CASSYGTDFNYGYTF; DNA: TGTGCCAGCAGTTATGGGACAGATTTTAACTATGGCTACACCTTC
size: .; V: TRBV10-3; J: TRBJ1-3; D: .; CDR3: CAITDRIGNTIYF; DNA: TGTGCCATCACTGACAGAATAGGAAACACCATATATTTT
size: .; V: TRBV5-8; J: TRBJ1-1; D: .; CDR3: CASSLGGATEAFF; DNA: TGTGCCAGCAGCTTGGGGGGGGCCACTGAAGCTTTCTTT
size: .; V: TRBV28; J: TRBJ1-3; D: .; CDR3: CASSFRGAPGNTIYF; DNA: TGTGCCAGCAGTTTTAGGGGGGCGCCAGGAAACACCATATATTTT
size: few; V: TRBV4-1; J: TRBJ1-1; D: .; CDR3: CASSPRDKNTEAFF; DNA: TGCGCCAGCAGCCCCCGGGACAAGAACACTGAAGCTTTCTTT